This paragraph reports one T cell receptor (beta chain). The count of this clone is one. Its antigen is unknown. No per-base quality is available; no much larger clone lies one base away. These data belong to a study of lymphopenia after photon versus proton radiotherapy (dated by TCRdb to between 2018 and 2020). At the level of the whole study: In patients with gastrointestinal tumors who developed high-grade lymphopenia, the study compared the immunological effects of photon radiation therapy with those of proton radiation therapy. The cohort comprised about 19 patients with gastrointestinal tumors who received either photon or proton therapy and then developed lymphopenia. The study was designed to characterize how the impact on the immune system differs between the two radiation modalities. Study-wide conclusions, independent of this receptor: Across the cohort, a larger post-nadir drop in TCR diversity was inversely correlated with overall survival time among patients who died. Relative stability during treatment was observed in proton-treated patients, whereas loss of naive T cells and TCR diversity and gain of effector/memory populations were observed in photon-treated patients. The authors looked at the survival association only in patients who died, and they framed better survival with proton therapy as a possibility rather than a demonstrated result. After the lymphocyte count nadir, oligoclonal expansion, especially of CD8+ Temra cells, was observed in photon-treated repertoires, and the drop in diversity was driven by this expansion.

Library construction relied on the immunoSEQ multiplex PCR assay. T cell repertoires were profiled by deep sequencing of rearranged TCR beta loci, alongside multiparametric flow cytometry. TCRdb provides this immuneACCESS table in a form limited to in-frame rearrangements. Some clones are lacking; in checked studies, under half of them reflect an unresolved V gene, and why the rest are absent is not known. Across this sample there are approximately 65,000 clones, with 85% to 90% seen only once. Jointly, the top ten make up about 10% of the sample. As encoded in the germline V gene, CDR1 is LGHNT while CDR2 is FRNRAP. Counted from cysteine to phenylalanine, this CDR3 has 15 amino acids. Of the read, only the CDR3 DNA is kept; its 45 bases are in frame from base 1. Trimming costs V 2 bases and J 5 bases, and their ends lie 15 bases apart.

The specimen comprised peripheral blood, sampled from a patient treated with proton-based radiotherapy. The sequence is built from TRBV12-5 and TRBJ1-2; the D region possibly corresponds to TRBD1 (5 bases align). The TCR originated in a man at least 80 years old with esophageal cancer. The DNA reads TGTGCTAGTGGTTTGCCTCGGGGGGAATTTTATGGCTACACCTTC. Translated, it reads CASGLPRGEFYGYTF.